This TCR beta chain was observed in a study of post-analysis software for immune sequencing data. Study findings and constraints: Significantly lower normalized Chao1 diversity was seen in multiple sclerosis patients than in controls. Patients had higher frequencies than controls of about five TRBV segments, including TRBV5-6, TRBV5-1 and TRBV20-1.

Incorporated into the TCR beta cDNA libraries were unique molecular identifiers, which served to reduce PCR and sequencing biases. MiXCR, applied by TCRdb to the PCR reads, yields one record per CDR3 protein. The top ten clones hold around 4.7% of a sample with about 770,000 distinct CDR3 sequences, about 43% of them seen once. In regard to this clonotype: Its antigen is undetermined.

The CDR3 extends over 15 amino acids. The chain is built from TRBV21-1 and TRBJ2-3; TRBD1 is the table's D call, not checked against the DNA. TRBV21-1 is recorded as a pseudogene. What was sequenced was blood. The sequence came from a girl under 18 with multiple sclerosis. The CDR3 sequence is CASSKVVGTADTQYF. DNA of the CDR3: TGTGCCAGCAGCAAAGTGGTAGGGACGGCAGATACGCAGTATTTT.